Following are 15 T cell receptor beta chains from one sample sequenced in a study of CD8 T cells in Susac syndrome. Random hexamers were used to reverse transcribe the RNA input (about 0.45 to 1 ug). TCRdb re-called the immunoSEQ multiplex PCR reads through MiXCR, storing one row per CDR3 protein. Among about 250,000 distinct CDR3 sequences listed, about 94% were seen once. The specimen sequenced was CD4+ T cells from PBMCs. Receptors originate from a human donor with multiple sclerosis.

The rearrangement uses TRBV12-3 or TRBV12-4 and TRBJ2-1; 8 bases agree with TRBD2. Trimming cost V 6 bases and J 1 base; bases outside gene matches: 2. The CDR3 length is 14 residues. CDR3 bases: TGTGCCAGCAGCGCTAGCGGGTCCTACAATGAGCAGTTCTTC. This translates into CASSASGSYNEQFF.

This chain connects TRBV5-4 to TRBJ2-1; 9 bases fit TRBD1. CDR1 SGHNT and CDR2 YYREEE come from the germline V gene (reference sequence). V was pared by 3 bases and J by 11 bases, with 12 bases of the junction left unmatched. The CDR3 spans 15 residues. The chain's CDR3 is CASSSGTGLVGKQFF. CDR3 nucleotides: TGTGCCAGCAGCTCAGGGACAGGGCTCGTTGGGAAGCAGTTCTTC.

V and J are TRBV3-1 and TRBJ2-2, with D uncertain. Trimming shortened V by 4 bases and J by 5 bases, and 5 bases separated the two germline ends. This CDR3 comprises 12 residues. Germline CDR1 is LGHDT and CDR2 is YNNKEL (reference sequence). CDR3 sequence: CASSRVTGELFF. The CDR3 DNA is TGTGCCAGCAGCCGAGTAACCGGGGAGCTGTTTTTT.

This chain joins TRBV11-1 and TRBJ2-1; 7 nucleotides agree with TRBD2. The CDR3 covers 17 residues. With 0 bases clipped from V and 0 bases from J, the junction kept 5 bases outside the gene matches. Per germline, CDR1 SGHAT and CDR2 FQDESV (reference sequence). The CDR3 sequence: CASSLALGLTSYNEQFF. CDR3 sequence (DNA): TGTGCCAGCAGCTTAGCCTTGGGACTAACCTCCTACAATGAGCAGTTCTTC.

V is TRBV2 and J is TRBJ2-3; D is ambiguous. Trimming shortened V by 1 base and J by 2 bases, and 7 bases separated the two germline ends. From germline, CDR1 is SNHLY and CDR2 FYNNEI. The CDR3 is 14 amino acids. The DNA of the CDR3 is TGTGCCAGCAGTGAAGTGGGGTACACAGATACGCAGTATTTT. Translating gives CASSEVGYTDTQYF.

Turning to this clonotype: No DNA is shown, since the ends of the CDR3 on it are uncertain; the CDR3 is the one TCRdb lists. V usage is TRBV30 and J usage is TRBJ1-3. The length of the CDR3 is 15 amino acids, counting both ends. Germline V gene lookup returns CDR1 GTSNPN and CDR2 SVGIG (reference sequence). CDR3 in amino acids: CAWRPPWGSGNTISF.

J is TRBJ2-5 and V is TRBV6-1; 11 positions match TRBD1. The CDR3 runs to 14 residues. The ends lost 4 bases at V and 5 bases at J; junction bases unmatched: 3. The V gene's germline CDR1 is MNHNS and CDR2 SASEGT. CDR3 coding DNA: TGTGCCAGCAGTGGCGGGACAGGGGGGGAGACCCAGTACTTC. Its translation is CASSGGTGGETQYF.

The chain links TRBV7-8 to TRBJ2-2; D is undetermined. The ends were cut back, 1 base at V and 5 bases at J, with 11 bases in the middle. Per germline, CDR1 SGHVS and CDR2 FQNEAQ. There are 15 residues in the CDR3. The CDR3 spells CASSLVGLGTGELFF. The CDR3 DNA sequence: TGTGCCAGCAGCTTAGTCGGGCTAGGGACCGGGGAGCTGTTTTTT.

CDR3 region: CAWDRKGDTEAFF. The CDR3 DNA is TGTGCCTGGGACCGTAAGGGGGACACTGAAGCTTTCTTT. The chain combines TRBV30 with TRBJ1-1, with D possibly matching TRBD1 (6 bases). The V end was cut by 5 bases, the J end by 3 bases, with 13 bases between. The germline V gene encodes CDR1 GTSNPN and CDR2 SVGIG (reference sequence). This CDR3 is built from 13 residues.

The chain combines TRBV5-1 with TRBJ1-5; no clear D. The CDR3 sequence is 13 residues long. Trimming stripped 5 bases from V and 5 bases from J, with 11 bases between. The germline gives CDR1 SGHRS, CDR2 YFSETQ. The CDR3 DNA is TGCGCCAGCAGTTTTGACGGACATCAGCCCCAGCATTTT. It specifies CASSFDGHQPQHF.

In nucleotides, the CDR3 is TGCAGCGTGTCGGGACTAGCGGGGGCCAAGAGGGGCACAGATACGCAGTATTTT. This sequence encodes CSVSGLAGAKRGTDTQYF. The V call is TRBV29-1, the J call TRBJ2-3; 14 nucleotides agree with TRBD2. This CDR3 contains 18 residues. J gave up 1 base and V 6 bases, and 12 bases lay outside the gene matches. The germline V gene has CDR1 SQVTM and CDR2 ANQGSEA.

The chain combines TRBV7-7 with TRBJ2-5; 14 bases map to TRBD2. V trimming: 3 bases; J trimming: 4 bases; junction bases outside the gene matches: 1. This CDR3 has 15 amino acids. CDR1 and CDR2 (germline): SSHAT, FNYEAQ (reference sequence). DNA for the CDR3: TGTGCCAGCAGCTTGGGGACTAGCGGGGGAGAGACCCAGTACTTC. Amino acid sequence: CASSLGTSGGETQYF.

CDR3 sequence reads: CSARLRTTYNGAEQFF. Here the CDR3 DNA reads TGCAGTGCTAGACTACGGACTACATACAATGGAGCTGAGCAGTTCTTC. The chain couples TRBV20-1 to TRBJ2-1; the D gene is possibly TRBD2 (6 bases). The V gene lost 2 bases and the J gene lost 9 bases, with 23 bases spanning the gap. The CDR3 is 16 residues long. Per the germline V gene, CDR1 is DFQATT and CDR2 is SNEGSKA (reference sequence).

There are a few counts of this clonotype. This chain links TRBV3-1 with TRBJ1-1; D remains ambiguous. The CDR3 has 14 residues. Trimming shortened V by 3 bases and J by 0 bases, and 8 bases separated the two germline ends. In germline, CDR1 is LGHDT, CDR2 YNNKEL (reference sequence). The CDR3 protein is CASSHRTVNTEAFF. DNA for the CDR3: TGTGCCAGCAGCCATAGGACGGTGAACACTGAAGCTTTCTTT.

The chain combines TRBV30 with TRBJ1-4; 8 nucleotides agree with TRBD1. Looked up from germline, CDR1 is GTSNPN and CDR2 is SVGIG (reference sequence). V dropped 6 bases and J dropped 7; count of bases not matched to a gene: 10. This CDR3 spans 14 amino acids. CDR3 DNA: TGTGCCTGTCCCGACAGGGGACAGTCTGAAAAACTGTTTTTT. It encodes CACPDRGQSEKLFF.